The following is a TCR beta chain sequence with its context. The data were obtained in a study of blood T cell repertoires in COVID-19. This CDR3 spans 15 amino acids. Germline V CDR1 and CDR2: MDHEN, SYDVKM. Losses at the gene ends were 4 bases for V and 2 bases for J; bases not matched to a gene: 5. In the authors' methods: Amplification of reference gene primers provided the estimated nucleated cell counts. Assay: immunoSEQ multiplex PCR; the TCRdb copy retains only in-frame clones and omits some. That table supplies the V and J calls and clone size; D and trimming were determined from the DNA. This sample yields roughly 200,000 clones, of which about 84% are seen a single time; over 6.5% belongs to the top ten. Followed over time, Seattle patients had been enrolled while infection was active.

Sequencing used peripheral blood. The J gene is TRBJ2-1, the V gene TRBV28; the match to TRBD2 covers 7 bases. The sequence was collected from a woman older than 75 with COVID-19, enrolled during active disease. CDR3 DNA sequence: TGTGCCAGCAGTTCGGCGGGGGTAGCCTACAATGAGCAGTTCTTC. Residues: CASSSAGVAYNEQFF.